The 11 T cell receptor beta chains below all came from one sample that was sequenced in a study of T cell responses to AZD1222 COVID-19 vaccine. Generated by immunoSEQ multiplex PCR, the TCRdb table keeps only in-frame clones and is missing some. The sample comprises around 91,000 clones, over 75% of which are singletons, and under 25% rests with the top ten. The sequencing here drew on peripheral blood, taken on day 0 of AZD1222 vaccination. Receptor source: an adult in good health.

The V and J genes are TRBV6-2 or TRBV6-3 and TRBJ1-5; no clear D gene. The CDR3 length is 14 residues. The V gene lost 0 bases and the J gene lost 6 bases, with 9 bases spanning the gap. Germline lookup yields CDR1 MNHEY and CDR2 SVGEGT. This CDR3 is CASSYSVAGQPQHF. DNA of the CDR3: TGTGCCAGCAGTTACTCGGTTGCGGGTCAGCCCCAGCATTTT.

This chain connects TRBV9 to TRBJ2-5; perhaps TRBD1 as D (6 bases). V was clipped by 4 bases and J by 2 bases, with 18 bases between them. Looked up from germline, CDR1 is SGDLS and CDR2 is YYNGEE. CDR3 length equals 16 residues. In DNA, the CDR3 is TGTGCCAGCAGCCCGAGAGGACAGCTGCCTCAAGAGACCCAGTACTTC. The encoded protein is CASSPRGQLPQETQYF.

This chain uses TRBV7-9 with TRBJ1-2; D remains ambiguous. Germline V gives CDR1 SEHNR, CDR2 FQNEAQ (reference sequence). The germline V and J ends were trimmed by 1 base and 6 bases, with 12 bases remaining between them. The CDR3 is made up of 14 amino acids. In DNA, the CDR3 is TGTGCCAGCAGCTTAGAATCTCATTTTCATGGCTACACCTTC. Its protein is CASSLESHFHGYTF.

Comments on this clone: Additional DNA sequences in this sample encode the identical CDR3. The chain recombines TRBV15 with TRBJ1-1, with no clear D. The CDR3 covers 14 residues. The ends were cut back, 0 bases at V and 1 base at J, with 6 bases in the middle. Germline CDR1 is LNHNV and CDR2 is YYDKDF (reference sequence). CDR3 protein: CATSRDRANTEAFF. The DNA for the CDR3 is TGTGCCACCAGCAGAGATCGTGCGAACACTGAAGCTTTCTTT.

This clone was counted once. The chain joins TRBV11-2 to TRBJ2-1; D is perhaps TRBD1 (6 bases). The CDR3 length is 14 residues. Germline CDR1 and CDR2: SGHAT and FQNNGV. V was cut by 5 bases and J by 5 bases, with 13 bases left in between. The CDR3 spells CASSTRRGHNEQFF. The CDR3 DNA reads as TGTGCCAGCAGCACACGCAGGGGCCACAATGAGCAGTTCTTC. The entire variable domain, with the rest obtained from reference TRBV11-2 and TRBJ2-1, is as follows: EAGVAQSPRYKIIEKRQSVAFWCNPISGHATLYWYQQILGQGPKLLIQFQNNGVVDDSQLPKDRFSAERLKGVDSTLKIQPAKLEDSAVYLCASSTRRGHNEQFFGPGTRLTVL.

The genes are TRBV4-1 and TRBJ2-2, with TRBD1 matching 8 bases. Germline V CDR1 and CDR2: MGHRA, YSYEKL. The CDR3 spans 15 residues. J lost 2 bases, V lost 5 bases, and 4 bases had no gene match. DNA for the CDR3: TGCGCCAGCAGCAGCCAGGGGGCCAACACCGGGGAGCTGTTTTTT. It translates to CASSSQGANTGELFF.

The rearrangement uses TRBV11-3 and TRBJ2-7; TRBD1 agrees at 9 bases. Germline V CDR1 and CDR2: SGHNT, YENEEA. V lost 5 bases, J lost 3 bases, and 11 bases stayed unmatched. The CDR3 spans 16 residues. The CDR3 DNA follows: TGTGCCAGCAGCGGCCGGGACAGGGAGGGGAACTACGAGCAGTACTTC. Its translation is CASSGRDREGNYEQYF.

V is TRBV7-8 and J is TRBJ1-1; D is unresolved. Germline V gives CDR1 SGHVS, CDR2 FQNEAQ. V lost 1 base and J lost 1, with 4 bases in between. The CDR3 is 13 residues long. CDR3 sequence: CASSLVGNTEAFF. Here the CDR3 DNA reads TGTGCCAGCAGCTTAGTAGGGAACACTGAAGCTTTCTTT.

V gene TRBV5-1 combines with J gene TRBJ2-7; the match to TRBD1 covers 9 bases. Germline V CDR1 and CDR2: SGHRS, YFSETQ. Unmatched junction bases numbered 7, after V lost 1 base and J lost 5 bases. This CDR3 has 15 amino acids. The CDR3 sequence: CASSLTGQGRDEQYF. CDR3 nucleotide sequence: TGCGCCAGCAGCTTGACGGGACAGGGCAGGGACGAGCAGTACTTC.

In its sample, this clone was seen a few times. The chain joins TRBV6-1 to TRBJ1-2; maybe TRBD1 (6 bases). The germline V gene has CDR1 MNHNS and CDR2 SASEGT. The CDR3 extends over 15 amino acids. Trimming removed 0 bases at V and 4 bases at J, with 12 bases between. CDR3 region: CASSEAWTVPYGYTF. The CDR3 region has the DNA TGTGCCAGCAGTGAAGCCTGGACAGTCCCCTATGGCTACACCTTC.

The CDR3, as DNA: TGTGCCATCAGTGAGTCGGGGAATCAGCCCCAGCATTTT. Translating it yields CAISESGNQPQHF. The rearrangement links TRBV10-3 to TRBJ1-5; D gene unclear. The germline V gene has CDR1 ENHRY and CDR2 SYGVKD. The V gene lost 0 bases and the J gene lost 4 bases, with 4 bases spanning the gap. The CDR3 has 13 residues.